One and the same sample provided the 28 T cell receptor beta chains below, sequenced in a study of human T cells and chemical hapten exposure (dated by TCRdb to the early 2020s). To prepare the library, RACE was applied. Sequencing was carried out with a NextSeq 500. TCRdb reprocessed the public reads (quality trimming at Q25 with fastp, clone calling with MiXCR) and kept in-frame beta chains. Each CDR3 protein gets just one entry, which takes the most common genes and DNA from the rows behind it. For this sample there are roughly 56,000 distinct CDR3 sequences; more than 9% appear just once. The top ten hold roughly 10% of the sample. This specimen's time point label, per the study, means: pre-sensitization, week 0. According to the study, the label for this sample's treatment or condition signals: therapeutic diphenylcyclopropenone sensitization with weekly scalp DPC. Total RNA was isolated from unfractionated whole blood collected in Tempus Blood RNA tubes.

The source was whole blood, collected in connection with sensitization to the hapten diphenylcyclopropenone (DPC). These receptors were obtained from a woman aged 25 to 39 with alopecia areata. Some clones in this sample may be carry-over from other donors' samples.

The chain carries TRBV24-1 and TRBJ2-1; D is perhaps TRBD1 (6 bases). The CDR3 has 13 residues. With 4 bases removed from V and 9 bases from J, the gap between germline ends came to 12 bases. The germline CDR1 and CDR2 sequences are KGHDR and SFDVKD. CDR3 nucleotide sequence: TGTGCCACCAGTGACCAGGGGTCGGGTGAGCAGTTCTTC. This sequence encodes CATSDQGSGEQFF.

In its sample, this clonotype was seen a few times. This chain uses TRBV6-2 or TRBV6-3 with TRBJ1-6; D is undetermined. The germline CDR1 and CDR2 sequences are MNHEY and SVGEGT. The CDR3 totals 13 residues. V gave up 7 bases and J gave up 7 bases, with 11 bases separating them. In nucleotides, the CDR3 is TGTGCCAGCAACCCATCGCGGAATTCACCCCTCCACTTT. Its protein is CASNPSRNSPLHF.

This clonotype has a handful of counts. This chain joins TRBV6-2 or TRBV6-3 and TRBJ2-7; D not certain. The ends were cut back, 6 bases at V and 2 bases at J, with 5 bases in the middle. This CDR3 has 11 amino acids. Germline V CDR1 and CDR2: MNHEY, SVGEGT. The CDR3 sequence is CASSVTYEQYF. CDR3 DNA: TGTGCCAGCAGCGTCACCTACGAGCAGTACTTC.

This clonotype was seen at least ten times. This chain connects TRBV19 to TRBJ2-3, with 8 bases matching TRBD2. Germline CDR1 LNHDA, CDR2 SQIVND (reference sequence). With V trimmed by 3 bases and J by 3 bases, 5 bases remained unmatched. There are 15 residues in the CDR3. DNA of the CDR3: TGTGCCAGTAGTATCCTTAGCGGGGAAACAGATACGCAGTATTTT. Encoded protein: CASSILSGETDTQYF.

The CDR3 protein is CASSFRRGRTDTQYF. Written as DNA, the CDR3 is TGTGCCAGCAGTTTTCGGCGGGGGCGCACAGATACGCAGTATTTT. The J gene is TRBJ2-3, the V gene TRBV12-3 or TRBV12-4; perhaps TRBD2 as D (7 bases). Trimming cost V 3 bases and J 1 base, with 11 bases left between them. The CDR3 has 15 amino acids.

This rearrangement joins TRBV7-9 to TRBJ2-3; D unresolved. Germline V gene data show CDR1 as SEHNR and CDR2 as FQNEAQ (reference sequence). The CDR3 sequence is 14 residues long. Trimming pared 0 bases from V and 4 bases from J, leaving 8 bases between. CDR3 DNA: TGTGCCAGCAGCTTAGCTGGGGATCCAGATACGCAGTATTTT. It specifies CASSLAGDPDTQYF.

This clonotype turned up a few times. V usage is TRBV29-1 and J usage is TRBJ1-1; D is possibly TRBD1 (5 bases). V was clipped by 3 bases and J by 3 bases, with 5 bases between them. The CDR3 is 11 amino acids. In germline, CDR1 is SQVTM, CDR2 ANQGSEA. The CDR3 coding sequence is TGCAGCGTTGAGGGACACACTGAAGCTTTCTTT. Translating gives CSVEGHTEAFF. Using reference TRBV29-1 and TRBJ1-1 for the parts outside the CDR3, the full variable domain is SAVISQKPSRDICQRGTSLTIQCQVDSQVTMMFWYRQQPGQSLTLIATANQGSEATYESGFVIDKFPISRPNLTFSTLTVSNMSPEDSSIYLCSVEGHTEAFFGQGTRLTVV.

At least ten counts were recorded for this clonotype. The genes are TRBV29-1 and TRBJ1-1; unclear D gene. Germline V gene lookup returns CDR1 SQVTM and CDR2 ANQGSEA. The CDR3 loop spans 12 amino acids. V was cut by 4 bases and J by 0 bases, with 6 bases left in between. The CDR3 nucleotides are TGCAGCGTTGCACATCTGAACACTGAAGCTTTCTTT. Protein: CSVAHLNTEAFF.

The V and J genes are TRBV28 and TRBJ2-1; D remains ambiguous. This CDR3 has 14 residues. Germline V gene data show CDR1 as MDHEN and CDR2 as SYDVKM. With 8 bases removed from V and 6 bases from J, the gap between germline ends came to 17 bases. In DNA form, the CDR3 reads TGTGCCAGCTCTCTGTGGGAATGCTTCAATGAGCAGTTCTTC. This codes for CASSLWECFNEQFF.

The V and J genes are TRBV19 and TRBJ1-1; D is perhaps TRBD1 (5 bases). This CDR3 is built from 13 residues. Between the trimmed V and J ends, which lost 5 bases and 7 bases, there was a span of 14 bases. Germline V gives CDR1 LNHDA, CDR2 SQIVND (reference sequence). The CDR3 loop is CASSSQVWGEAFF. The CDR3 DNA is TGTGCCAGTAGTTCACAGGTTTGGGGTGAAGCTTTCTTT.

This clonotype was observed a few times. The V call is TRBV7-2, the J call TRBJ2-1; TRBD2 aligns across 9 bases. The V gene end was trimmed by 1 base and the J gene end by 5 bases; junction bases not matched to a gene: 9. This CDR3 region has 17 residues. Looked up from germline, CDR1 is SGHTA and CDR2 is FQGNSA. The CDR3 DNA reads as TGTGCCAGCAGCTTAGTTTTTAGCGGGGGAGTAAACAATGAGCAGTTCTTC. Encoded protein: CASSLVFSGGVNNEQFF.

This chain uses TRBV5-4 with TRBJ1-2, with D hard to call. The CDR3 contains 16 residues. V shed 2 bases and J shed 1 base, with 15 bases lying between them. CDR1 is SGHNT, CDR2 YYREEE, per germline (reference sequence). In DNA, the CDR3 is TGTGCCAGCAGCTTCGGACCCTCGAGGGTTAACTATGGCTACACCTTC. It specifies CASSFGPSRVNYGYTF.

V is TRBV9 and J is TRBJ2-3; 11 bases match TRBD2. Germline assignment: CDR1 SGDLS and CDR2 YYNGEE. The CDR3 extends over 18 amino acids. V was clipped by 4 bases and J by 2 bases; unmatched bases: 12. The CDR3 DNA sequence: TGTGCCAGCAGCACGACTAGCGGGGTCGCGATTTCCACAGATACGCAGTATTTT. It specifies CASSTTSGVAISTDTQYF.

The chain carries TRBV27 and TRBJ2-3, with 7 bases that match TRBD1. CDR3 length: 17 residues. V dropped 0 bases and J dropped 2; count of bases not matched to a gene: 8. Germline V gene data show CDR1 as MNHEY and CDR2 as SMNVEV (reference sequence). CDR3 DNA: TGTGCCAGCAGTTTATCTACCAGGGGGTATCTCACAGATACGCAGTATTTT. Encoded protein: CASSLSTRGYLTDTQYF.

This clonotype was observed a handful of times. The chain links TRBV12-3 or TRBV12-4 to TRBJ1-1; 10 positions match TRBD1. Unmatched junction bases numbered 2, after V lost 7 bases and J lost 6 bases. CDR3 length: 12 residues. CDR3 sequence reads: CASTGTGAEAFF. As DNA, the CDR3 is TGTGCCAGCACCGGGACAGGGGCTGAAGCTTTCTTT.

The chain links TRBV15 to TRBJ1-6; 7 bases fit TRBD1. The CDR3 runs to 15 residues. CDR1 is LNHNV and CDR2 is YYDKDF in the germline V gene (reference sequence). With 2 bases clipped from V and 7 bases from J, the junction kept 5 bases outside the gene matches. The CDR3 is CATSRRQGWNSPLHF. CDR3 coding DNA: TGTGCCACCAGCAGAAGACAGGGTTGGAATTCACCCCTCCACTTT.

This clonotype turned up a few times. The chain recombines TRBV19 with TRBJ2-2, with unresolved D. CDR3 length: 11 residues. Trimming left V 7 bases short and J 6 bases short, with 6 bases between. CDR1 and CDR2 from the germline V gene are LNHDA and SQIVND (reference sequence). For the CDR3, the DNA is TGTGCCAGTAAATGGGCCGGGGAGCTGTTTTTT. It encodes CASKWAGELFF.

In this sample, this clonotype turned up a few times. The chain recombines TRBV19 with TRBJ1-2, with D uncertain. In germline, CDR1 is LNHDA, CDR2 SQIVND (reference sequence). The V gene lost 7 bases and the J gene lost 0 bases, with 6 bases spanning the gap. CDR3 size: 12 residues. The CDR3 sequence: CASKRANYGYTF. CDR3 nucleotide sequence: TGTGCCAGTAAAAGAGCTAACTATGGCTACACCTTC.

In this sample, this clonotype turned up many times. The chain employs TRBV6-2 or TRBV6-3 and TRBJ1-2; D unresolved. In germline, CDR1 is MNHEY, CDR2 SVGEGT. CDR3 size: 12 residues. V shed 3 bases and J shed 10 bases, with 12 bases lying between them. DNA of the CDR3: TGTGCCAGCAGTTATTTCCGGAGCTCCTACACCTTC. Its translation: CASSYFRSSYTF.

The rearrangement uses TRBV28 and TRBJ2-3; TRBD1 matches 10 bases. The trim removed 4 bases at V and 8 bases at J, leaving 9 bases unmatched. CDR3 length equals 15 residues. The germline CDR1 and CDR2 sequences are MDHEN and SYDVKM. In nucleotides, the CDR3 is TGTGCCAGCAGTTCCCCCGGGACAGGGGAAACTACGCAGTATTTT. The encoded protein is CASSSPGTGETTQYF.

In DNA, the CDR3 is TGTGCCAGCAGCCTACACAGGGTTTCGGAAGCTTTCTTT. Its translation is CASSLHRVSEAFF. The chain has TRBV12-3 or TRBV12-4 and TRBJ1-1; TRBD1 might be the D (6 bases). Trimming took 6 bases from V and 8 from J, leaving 16 bases between them. The CDR3 is made up of 13 amino acids.

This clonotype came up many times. The CDR3 DNA reads TGTGCCAGCAGTGAGTCTGCGGGGGCAACAGATACGCAGTATTTT. It yields the protein CASSESAGATDTQYF. The gene calls are TRBV6-4 and TRBJ2-3, with a weak D call TRBD2 (7 bases). CDR3 length: 15 residues. Germline CDR1 MRHNA, CDR2 SNTAGT. Trimming took 3 bases from V and 3 from J, leaving 13 bases between them.

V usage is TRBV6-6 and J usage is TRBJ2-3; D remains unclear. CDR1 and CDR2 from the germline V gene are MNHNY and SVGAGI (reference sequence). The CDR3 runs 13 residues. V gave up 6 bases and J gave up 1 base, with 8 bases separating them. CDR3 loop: CASSPRRTDTQYF. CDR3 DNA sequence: TGTGCCAGCAGCCCGCGACGCACAGATACGCAGTATTTT.

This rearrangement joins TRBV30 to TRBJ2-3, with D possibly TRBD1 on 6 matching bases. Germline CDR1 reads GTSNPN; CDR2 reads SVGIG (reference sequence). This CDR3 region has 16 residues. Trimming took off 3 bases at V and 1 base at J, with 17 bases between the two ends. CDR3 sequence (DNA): TGTGCCTGGAGCGGCGGTCAGGGGATTGGCACAGATACGCAGTATTTT. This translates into CAWSGGQGIGTDTQYF.

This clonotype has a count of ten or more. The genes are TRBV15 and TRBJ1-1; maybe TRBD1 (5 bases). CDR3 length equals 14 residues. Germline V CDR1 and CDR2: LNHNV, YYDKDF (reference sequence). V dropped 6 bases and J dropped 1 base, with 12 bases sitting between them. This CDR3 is CATRGGRSNTEAFF. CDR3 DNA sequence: TGTGCCACCAGGGGGGGACGGTCGAACACTGAAGCTTTCTTT.

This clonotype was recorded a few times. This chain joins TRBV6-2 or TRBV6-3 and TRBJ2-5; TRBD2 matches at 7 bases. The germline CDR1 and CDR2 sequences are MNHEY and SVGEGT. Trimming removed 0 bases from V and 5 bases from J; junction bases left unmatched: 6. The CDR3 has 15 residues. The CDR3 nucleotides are TGTGCCAGCAGTTACTCGAGCGGGAACGCCGAGACCCAGTACTTC. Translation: CASSYSSGNAETQYF.

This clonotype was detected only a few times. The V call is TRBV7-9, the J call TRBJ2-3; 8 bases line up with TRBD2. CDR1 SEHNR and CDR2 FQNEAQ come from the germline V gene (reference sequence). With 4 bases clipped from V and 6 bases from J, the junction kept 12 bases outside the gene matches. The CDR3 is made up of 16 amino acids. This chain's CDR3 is CASSSDLAGLGDTQYF. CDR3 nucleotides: TGTGCCAGCAGCTCCGATTTAGCGGGGCTCGGGGATACGCAGTATTTT. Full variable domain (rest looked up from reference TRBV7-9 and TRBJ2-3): DTGVSQNPRHKITKRGQNVTFRCDPISEHNRLYWYRQTLGQGPEFLTYFQNEAQLEKSRLLSDRFSAERPKGSFSTLEIQRTEQGDSAMYLCASSSDLAGLGDTQYFGPGTRLTVL.

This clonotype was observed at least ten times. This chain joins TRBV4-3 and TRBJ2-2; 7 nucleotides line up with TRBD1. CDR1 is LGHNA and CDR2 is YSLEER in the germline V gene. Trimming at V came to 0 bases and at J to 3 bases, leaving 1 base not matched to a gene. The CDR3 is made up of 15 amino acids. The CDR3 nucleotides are TGCGCCAGCAGCCAAGAGACAGGGCACACCGGGGAGCTGTTTTTT. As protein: CASSQETGHTGELFF.